This entry lists 9 T cell receptor beta chains sequenced from one sample in a study of CD8 T cells in ankylosing spondylitis. TCRdb redid the calling of the 5' RACE reads with MiXCR, one entry per CDR3 protein. This sample carries about 260,000 distinct CDR3 sequences, 20% to 30% of them seen once, and the ten largest clones take 0.61%. The sequencing sample was made of blood, either unsorted or a sorted T cell fraction (not recorded which). The receptors come from a male donor with ankylosing spondylitis or in good health (not recorded which).

This clonotype was seen many times. The rearrangement links TRBV6-6 to TRBJ2-7, with D unresolved. The germline CDR1 and CDR2 sequences are MNHNY and SVGAGI (reference sequence). The CDR3 length is 13 residues. With 2 bases removed from V and 8 bases from J, the gap between germline ends came to 13 bases. The CDR3 loop is CASSYPGWHQQYF. CDR3 nucleotides: TGTGCCAGCAGTTACCCCGGCTGGCACCAGCAGTACTTC.

This clonotype was recorded many times. The chain recombines TRBV11-2 with TRBJ2-3, with D perhaps TRBD1 (6 bases). Germline V gene data show CDR1 as SGHAT and CDR2 as FQNNGV. V dropped 5 bases and J dropped 3 bases, with 15 bases sitting between them. The CDR3 runs to 15 residues. CDR3 bases: TGTGCCAGCAGCCAGGGGCAGGGTAGGACAGATACGCAGTATTTT. It encodes CASSQGQGRTDTQYF.

This clonotype came up many times. V usage is TRBV20-1 and J usage is TRBJ1-5; no reliable D call. The germline V and J ends were trimmed by 6 bases and 3 bases, with 15 bases remaining between them. This CDR3 has 14 amino acids. The V gene's germline CDR1 is DFQATT and CDR2 SNEGSKA (reference sequence). The CDR3 bases are TGCAGTGCAAATGGGCACGACCTCAATCAGCCCCAGCATTTT. It codes for CSANGHDLNQPQHF.

This clonotype was counted a few times. This chain uses TRBV20-1 with TRBJ2-5; 8 bases are a match to TRBD1. Per germline, CDR1 DFQATT and CDR2 SNEGSKA (reference sequence). J lost 2 bases, V lost 5 bases, and 4 bases had no gene match. The CDR3 covers 13 residues. The CDR3 region has the DNA TGCAGTGCTGGACAGGGAACTCAAGAGACCCAGTACTTC. Residues: CSAGQGTQETQYF.

This clonotype was detected ten times or more. The V gene is TRBV29-1, the J gene TRBJ2-3; 7 bases align to TRBD1. V trimming: 3 bases; J trimming: 4 bases; junction bases outside the gene matches: 7. CDR1 SQVTM and CDR2 ANQGSEA come from the germline V gene. The length of the CDR3 is 14 residues. CDR3 sequence reads: CSVDLDRHADTQYF. The CDR3 DNA is TGCAGCGTTGACCTGGACAGGCATGCAGATACGCAGTATTTT.

This clonotype was observed many times. V gene TRBV20-1 combines with J gene TRBJ1-2; possibly TRBD1 for D (6 bases). V gave up 3 bases and J gave up 4 bases, with 15 bases separating them. CDR3 length: 14 amino acids. Germline-derived CDR1 and CDR2 are DFQATT and SNEGSKA (reference sequence). The CDR3 loop is CSARGDTPIYGYTF. The CDR3 nucleotides are TGCAGTGCTAGGGGGGACACCCCTATCTATGGCTACACCTTC.

This clonotype was counted at least ten times. The genes are TRBV7-9 and TRBJ2-1, with a possible D match to TRBD2 (6 bases). Per the germline V gene, CDR1 is SEHNR and CDR2 is FQNEAQ (reference sequence). V gave up 5 bases and J gave up 5 bases, with 13 bases separating them. There are 14 residues in the CDR3. DNA for the CDR3: TGTGCCAGCAGCCGGCGGTCTAGCGACAATGAGCAGTTCTTC. This encodes CASSRRSSDNEQFF.

This clonotype has ten or more counts. This rearrangement joins TRBV5-6 to TRBJ1-6; D remains ambiguous. The CDR3 length is 13 residues. CDR1 is SGHDT and CDR2 is YYEEEE in the germline V gene. The V end lost 5 bases, the J end lost 9 bases, and 12 bases lay between the germline ends. CDR3 sequence (DNA): TGTGCCAGCAGTTCCACGGGAGGTTCACCCCTCCACTTT. It translates to CASSSTGGSPLHF.

This clonotype was counted many times. The rearrangement joins TRBV20-1 to TRBJ1-1; D is ambiguous. Germline assignment: CDR1 DFQATT and CDR2 SNEGSKA (reference sequence). V lost 3 bases to trimming and J lost 3 bases, with 5 bases between them. The CDR3 runs to 11 residues. The CDR3 DNA reads as TGCAGTGCTAGTGGGGACACTGAAGCTTTCTTT. Translating it yields CSASGDTEAFF.